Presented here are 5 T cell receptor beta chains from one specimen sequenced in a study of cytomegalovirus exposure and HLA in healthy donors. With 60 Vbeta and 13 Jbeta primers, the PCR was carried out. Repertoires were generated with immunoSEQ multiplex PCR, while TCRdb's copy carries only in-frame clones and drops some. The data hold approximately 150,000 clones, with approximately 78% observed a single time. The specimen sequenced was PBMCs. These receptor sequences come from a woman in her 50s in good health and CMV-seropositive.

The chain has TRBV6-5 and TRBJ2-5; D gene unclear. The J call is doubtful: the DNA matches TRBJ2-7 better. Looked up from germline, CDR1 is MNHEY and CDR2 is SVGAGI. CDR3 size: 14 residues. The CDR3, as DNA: TGTGCCAGCAGCCCAAACCCAAATGACTACGAGCAGTACTTC. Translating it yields CASSPNPNDYEQYF.

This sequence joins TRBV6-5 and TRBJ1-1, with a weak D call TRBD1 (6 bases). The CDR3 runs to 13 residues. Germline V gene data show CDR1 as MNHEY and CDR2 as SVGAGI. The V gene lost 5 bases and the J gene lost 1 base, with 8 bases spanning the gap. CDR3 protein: CASSRGANTEAFF. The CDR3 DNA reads TGTGCCAGCAGTCGGGGGGCGAACACTGAAGCTTTCTTT.

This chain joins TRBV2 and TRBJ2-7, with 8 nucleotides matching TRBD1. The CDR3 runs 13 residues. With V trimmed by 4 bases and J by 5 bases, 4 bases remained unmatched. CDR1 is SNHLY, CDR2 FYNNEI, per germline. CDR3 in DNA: TGTGCCAGCAGTGGACAGGGGCGTAACGAGCAGTACTTC. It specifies CASSGQGRNEQYF.

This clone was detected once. The CDR3 protein is CASSSLNEQFF. Written as DNA, the CDR3 is TGTGCCAGCAGCTCTTTAAATGAGCAGTTCTTC. The J gene is TRBJ2-1, the V gene TRBV7-9; D unclear. Germline V gene lookup returns CDR1 SEHNR and CDR2 FQNEAQ (reference sequence). V was shortened by 4 bases and J by 7 bases, with 5 bases between the two germline ends. The CDR3 totals 11 residues.

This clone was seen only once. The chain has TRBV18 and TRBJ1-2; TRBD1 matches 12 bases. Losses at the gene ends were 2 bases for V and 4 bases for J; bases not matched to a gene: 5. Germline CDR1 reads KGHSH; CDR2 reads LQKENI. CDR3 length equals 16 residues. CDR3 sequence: CASSPTGQGASYGYTF. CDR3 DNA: TGTGCCAGCTCACCAACGGGACAGGGGGCGTCCTATGGCTACACCTTC.